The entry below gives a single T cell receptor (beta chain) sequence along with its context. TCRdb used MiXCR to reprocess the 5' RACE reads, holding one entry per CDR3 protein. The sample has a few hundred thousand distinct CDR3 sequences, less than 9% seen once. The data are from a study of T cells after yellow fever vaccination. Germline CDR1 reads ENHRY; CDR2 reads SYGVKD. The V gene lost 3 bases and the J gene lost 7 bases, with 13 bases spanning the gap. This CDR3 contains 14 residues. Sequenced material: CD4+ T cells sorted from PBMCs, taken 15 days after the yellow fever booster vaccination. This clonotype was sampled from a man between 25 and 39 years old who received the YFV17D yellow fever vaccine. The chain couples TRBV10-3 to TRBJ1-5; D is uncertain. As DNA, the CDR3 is TGTGCCATCAGTGATTCGGGGATCGGCCAGCCCCAGCATTTT. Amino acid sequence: CAISDSGIGQPQHF.